This TCR beta chain stems from a study of T cells in narcolepsy. Study-wide context: Donors had narcolepsy type 1 or type 2, or were healthy controls. Study-wide points: Same-patient CSF and blood CD4+ T cell clonotypes included HCRT-specific and TRIB2-specific autoreactive ones. Healthy controls reportedly lacked the autoreactive clonotypes serially found in patients' blood.

Concerning this clone itself: What it recognizes is unknown.

The protocol was immunoSEQ multiplex PCR, while the TCRdb copy is restricted to in-frame clones and leaves out a portion. The repertoire consists of roughly 13,000 clones, with approximately 91% occurring once and the leading ten covering around 1.6%. V was pared by 4 bases and J by 4 bases, with 7 bases of the junction left unmatched. The CDR3 loop spans 15 amino acids. The germline gives CDR1 SGHRS, CDR2 YFSETQ. The V call is TRBV5-1, the J call TRBJ1-4; TRBD1 aligns across 7 bases. The sequencing sample was made of CD45RA- memory CD4+ T cells from PBMCs. The TCR comes from a human donor with narcolepsy. This CDR3 reads CASSVTGAINEKLFF. CDR3 nucleotides: TGCGCCAGCAGCGTAACAGGGGCGATTAATGAAAAACTGTTTTTT.